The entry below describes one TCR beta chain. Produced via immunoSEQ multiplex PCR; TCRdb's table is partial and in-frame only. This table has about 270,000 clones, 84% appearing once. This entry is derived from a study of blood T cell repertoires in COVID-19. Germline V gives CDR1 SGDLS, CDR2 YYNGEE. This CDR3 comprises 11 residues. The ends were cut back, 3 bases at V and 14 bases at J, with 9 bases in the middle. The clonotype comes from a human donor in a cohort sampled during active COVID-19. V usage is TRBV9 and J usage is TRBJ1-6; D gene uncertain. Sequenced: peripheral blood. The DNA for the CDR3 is TGTGCCAGCAGCGCGACTACAGCCCTCCACTTT. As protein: CASSATTALHF.